This passage covers 31 T cell receptor beta chains from one sample sequenced in a study of T cell changes during pregnancy in multiple sclerosis. Repertoires were generated with immunoSEQ multiplex PCR, while TCRdb's copy carries only in-frame clones and drops some. Altogether 90,000 to 150,000 clones are present, roughly 92% being singletons, with the ten largest covering approximately 6.3%. Sequenced here: peripheral blood, sampled before pregnancy. These receptors were taken from a female donor with multiple sclerosis, enrolled in a pregnancy study.

In this sample, this clone turned up once. The gene calls are TRBV28 and TRBJ2-7, with 8 bases fitting TRBD1. V gave up 6 bases and J gave up 2 bases; unmatched junction bases: 6. From germline, CDR1 is MDHEN and CDR2 SYDVKM. The CDR3 runs 14 residues. The CDR3 bases are TGTGCCAGCAGCCTCCGGACAGGGCCCTACGAGCAGTACTTC. This encodes CASSLRTGPYEQYF.

This clone occurred once. In nucleotides, the CDR3 is TGTGCCAGCAGCCAACCGACAGGGGCCAGCTATGGCTACACCTTC. Protein sequence: CASSQPTGASYGYTF. V gene TRBV11-2 combines with J gene TRBJ1-2; 8 nucleotides match TRBD1. Germline V gene sequence: CDR1 SGHAT, CDR2 FQNNGV. The CDR3 has 15 amino acids. Germline trimming cut 5 bases from V and 4 bases from J; bases unmatched to any gene: 9.

The table lists this clone with a count of one. V and J are TRBV5-4 and TRBJ2-1, with 10 nucleotides matching TRBD2. The CDR3 is 16 amino acids. The germline gives CDR1 SGHNT, CDR2 YYREEE (reference sequence). After removal of 0 bases from V and 2 bases from J, the junction contained 2 bases not matched to a gene. Here the CDR3 DNA reads TGTGCCAGCAGCTTGGGCCTAGCGGGGGCCTACAATGAGCAGTTCTTC. Its protein product is CASSLGLAGAYNEQFF.

This chain uses TRBV5-1 with TRBJ2-7, with TRBD2 matching over 7 bases. This CDR3 is 15 amino acids long. The trim removed 1 base at V and 2 bases at J, leaving 6 bases unmatched. CDR1 is SGHRS, CDR2 YFSETQ, per germline. This CDR3 reads CASSLMASGTYEQYF. In nucleotides, the CDR3 is TGCGCCAGCAGCTTGATGGCTAGCGGAACCTACGAGCAGTACTTC.

The chain links TRBV9 to TRBJ1-1; TRBD1 matches at 7 bases. The CDR3 is 16 amino acids. Germline V lookup: CDR1 SGDLS, CDR2 YYNGEE. The ends lost 1 base at V and 7 bases at J; junction bases unmatched: 13. The CDR3 here is CASSVNTGDRAGEAFF. As DNA, the CDR3 is TGTGCCAGCAGCGTAAATACAGGGGACCGTGCTGGTGAAGCTTTCTTT.

This sequence joins TRBV25-1 and TRBJ1-2; D uncertain. Trimming pared 0 bases from V and 8 bases from J, leaving 10 bases between. The CDR3 length is 13 residues. Germline assignment: CDR1 MGHDK and CDR2 SYGVNS. In DNA form, the CDR3 reads TGTGCCAGCAGTGAATACCGGGTTGGGGGCTACACCTTC. Its translation: CASSEYRVGGYTF.

The rearrangement joins TRBV18 to TRBJ2-7; D uncertain. Per germline, CDR1 KGHSH and CDR2 LQKENI. The CDR3 is made up of 12 amino acids. The V gene lost 2 bases and the J gene lost 6 bases, with 8 bases spanning the gap. The CDR3: CASSPGEPEQYF. For the CDR3, the DNA is TGTGCCAGCTCACCAGGTGAGCCCGAGCAGTACTTC.

The CDR3 here is CASSEYPRQSNYGYTF. The DNA for the CDR3 is TGTGCCAGCAGTGAATATCCCAGACAGTCTAACTATGGCTACACCTTC. The chain employs TRBV2 and TRBJ1-2; D possibly corresponds to TRBD1 (5 bases). The CDR3 covers 16 residues. Germline V gene lookup returns CDR1 SNHLY and CDR2 FYNNEI. Deletions cut 2 bases from V and 0 bases from J, with 13 bases between. Based on the CDR3 plus reference TRBV2 and TRBJ1-2, the full variable domain is EPEVTQTPSHQVTQMGQEVILRCVPISNHLYFYWYRQILGQKVEFLVSFYNNEISEKSEIFDDQFSVERPDGSNFTLKIRSTKLEDSAMYFCASSEYPRQSNYGYTFGSGTRLTVV.

The chain employs TRBV15 and TRBJ2-3, with 7 positions matching TRBD1. Losses at the gene ends were 0 bases for V and 4 bases for J; bases not matched to a gene: 4. The CDR3 spans 15 residues. Germline CDR1 and CDR2: LNHNV and YYDKDF (reference sequence). DNA of the CDR3: TGTGCCACCAGCAGAGACAGGGGGAGCGCAGATACGCAGTATTTT. It encodes CATSRDRGSADTQYF.

This clone was counted once. The DNA for the CDR3 is TGTGCCAGCAGTGGTCCGGGACAGGGCGACTATGGCTACACCTTC. Encoded protein: CASSGPGQGDYGYTF. The rearrangement links TRBV25-1 to TRBJ1-2, with 9 bases matching TRBD1. The CDR3 spans 15 residues. The germline V gene encodes CDR1 MGHDK and CDR2 SYGVNS. The junction had 6 bases not matched to a gene; V was cut back by 4 bases and J by 3 bases.

The chain employs TRBV11-1 and TRBJ2-3; D may be TRBD1 (5 bases). The CDR3 has 16 residues. CDR1 is SGHAT and CDR2 is FQDESV in the germline V gene (reference sequence). With 1 base removed from V and 0 bases from J, the gap between germline ends came to 11 bases. The CDR3 loop is CASSLGRQTSTDTQYF. The CDR3 DNA reads TGTGCCAGCAGCTTAGGCCGACAGACCAGCACAGATACGCAGTATTTT.

The V and J genes are TRBV7-2 and TRBJ2-5; D possibly corresponds to TRBD2 (6 bases). The CDR3 is made up of 15 amino acids. The V and J ends lost 0 bases and 4 bases respectively, with 12 bases between them. Germline V gene data show CDR1 as SGHTA and CDR2 as FQGNSA. CDR3 amino acids: CASSLARGRIETQYF. The CDR3, as DNA: TGTGCCAGCAGCTTAGCGCGGGGACGTATAGAGACCCAGTACTTC.

The table lists this clone with a count of one. The sample has other DNA sequences that encode this CDR3 too. The chain carries TRBV6-5 and TRBJ1-1, with 10 bases lining up with TRBD1. Germline-derived CDR1 and CDR2 are MNHEY and SVGAGI. Trimming took 6 bases from V and 5 from J; bases not matched to a gene: 6. This CDR3 spans 14 amino acids. The CDR3 is CASSSGTGVTEAFF. In DNA form, the CDR3 reads TGTGCCAGCAGCTCCGGGACAGGGGTAACTGAAGCTTTCTTT.

J is TRBJ2-1 and V is TRBV2; D not resolved. In germline, CDR1 is SNHLY, CDR2 FYNNEI. The V end was cut by 2 bases, the J end by 8 bases, with 4 bases between. This CDR3 comprises 11 residues. For the CDR3, the DNA is TGTGCCAGCAGTGAAAGCCATGAGCAGTTCTTC. Translation gives CASSESHEQFF.

This chain joins TRBV19 and TRBJ2-5, with D hard to call. The CDR3 spans 12 residues. V was trimmed by 1 base and J by 5 bases, leaving 5 bases between them. Germline V gene data show CDR1 as LNHDA and CDR2 as SQIVND (reference sequence). In nucleotides, the CDR3 is TGTGCCAGTAGTATAGGGCGGGAGACCCAGTACTTC. Protein: CASSIGRETQYF.

The gene calls are TRBV27 and TRBJ1-1; 11 positions match TRBD1. CDR1 and CDR2 (germline): MNHEY, SMNVEV (reference sequence). Trimming removed 8 bases from V and 0 bases from J; junction bases left unmatched: 11. The CDR3 is 17 amino acids. The CDR3: CASHRDRGNLMNTEAFF. DNA for the CDR3: TGTGCCAGCCACCGGGACAGGGGGAACCTCATGAACACTGAAGCTTTCTTT.

The rearrangement uses TRBV5-1 and TRBJ2-3, with a possible D match to TRBD1 (5 bases). V shed 4 bases and J shed 1 base, with 13 bases lying between them. The CDR3 is 15 residues long. Germline CDR1 and CDR2: SGHRS and YFSETQ. The CDR3 nucleotides are TGCGCCAGCAGCCCCCGACAGACTGGCACAGATACGCAGTATTTT. Amino acid sequence: CASSPRQTGTDTQYF.

The chain joins TRBV30 to TRBJ1-1; 9 nucleotides align to TRBD1. With 5 bases clipped from V and 4 bases from J, the junction kept 8 bases outside the gene matches. Germline V gene sequence: CDR1 GTSNPN, CDR2 SVGIG (reference sequence). This CDR3 contains 14 residues. The CDR3 sequence is CAWFVQGAATEAFF. The DNA of the CDR3 is TGTGCCTGGTTCGTACAGGGGGCAGCCACTGAAGCTTTCTTT. Together with reference TRBV30 and TRBJ1-1, the CDR3 gives the full variable domain: SQTIHQWPATLVQPVGSPLSLECTVEGTSNPNLYWYRQAAGRGLQLLFYSVGIGQISSEVPQNLSASRPQDRQFILSSKKLLLSDSGFYLCAWFVQGAATEAFFGQGTRLTVV.

The chain carries TRBV15 and TRBJ1-2; TRBD1 agrees at 12 bases. Germline loops: CDR1 LNHNV, CDR2 YYDKDF (reference sequence). The CDR3 covers 16 residues. V trimming: 11 bases; J trimming: 0 bases; junction bases outside the gene matches: 10. CDR3 amino acids: CASSGDRGLSNYGYTF. In nucleotides, the CDR3 is TGTGCCTCGTCCGGGGACAGGGGGCTCTCTAACTATGGCTACACCTTC.

V and J are TRBV28 and TRBJ1-1; TRBD1 might be the D (6 bases). The length of the CDR3 is 18 residues. V lost 2 bases to trimming and J lost 1 base, with 20 bases between them. Germline V gene sequence: CDR1 MDHEN, CDR2 SYDVKM. The CDR3 loop is CASSLLMVGGLPNTEAFF. In nucleotides, the CDR3 is TGTGCCAGCAGTTTACTAATGGTTGGGGGCCTCCCGAACACTGAAGCTTTCTTT. The full variable domain, completed using reference TRBV28 and TRBJ1-1, is DVKVTQSSRYLVKRTGEKVFLECVQDMDHENMFWYRQDPGLGLRLIYFSYDVKMKEKGDIPEGYSVSREKKERFSLILESASTNQTSMYLCASSLLMVGGLPNTEAFFGQGTRLTVV.

V is TRBV7-9 and J is TRBJ1-1; TRBD1 might be the D (5 bases). CDR1 SEHNR and CDR2 FQNEAQ come from the germline V gene (reference sequence). CDR3 length equals 14 residues. Between the trimmed V and J ends, which lost 5 bases and 5 bases, there was a span of 15 bases. This CDR3 reads CASSLDSYRTEAFF. The CDR3 DNA follows: TGTGCCAGCAGCCTCGACAGCTATCGAACTGAAGCTTTCTTT.

This clone was counted only a few times. The chain joins TRBV7-2 to TRBJ2-7, with D maybe TRBD2 (6 bases). This CDR3 has 13 amino acids. V lost 5 bases to trimming and J lost 0 bases, with 8 bases between them. The germline CDR1 and CDR2 sequences are SGHTA and FQGNSA. This CDR3 is CASSREASYEQYF. The CDR3, as DNA: TGTGCCAGCAGCAGGGAGGCCTCCTACGAGCAGTACTTC.

The genes are TRBV6-6 and TRBJ2-7; a weak D match, TRBD1 (6 bases). CDR1 is MNHNY and CDR2 is SVGAGI in the germline V gene (reference sequence). The CDR3 is made up of 14 amino acids. V lost 6 bases to trimming and J lost 3 bases, with 15 bases between them. CDR3 sequence reads: CASRDSDSLYEQYF. The CDR3 DNA reads TGTGCCAGCAGGGACAGTGACTCTCTCTACGAGCAGTACTTC.

The chain uses TRBV27 and TRBJ2-7; D remains ambiguous. Per germline, CDR1 MNHEY and CDR2 SMNVEV (reference sequence). The V end was cut by 3 bases, the J end by 1 base, with 7 bases between. The CDR3 covers 13 residues. The CDR3 DNA follows: TGTGCCAGCAGTTTTGGGCAGTCCTACGAGCAGTACTTC. Protein product: CASSFGQSYEQYF.

This rearrangement joins TRBV6-5 to TRBJ1-6; 9 bases fit TRBD1. The V and J ends lost 10 bases and 7 bases, in that order; junction bases with no gene match: 5. The CDR3 length is 13 residues. Germline V gene data show CDR1 as MNHEY and CDR2 as SVGAGI. CDR3 bases: TGTGCCACCAACAGGGGGCGGAATTCACCCCTCCACTTT. Protein sequence: CATNRGRNSPLHF.

The rearrangement joins TRBV7-9 to TRBJ1-4; no firm D call. Trimming removed 2 bases at V and 10 bases at J, with 11 bases between. Germline assignment: CDR1 SEHNR and CDR2 FQNEAQ (reference sequence). CDR3 length: 13 residues. CDR3 DNA sequence: TGTGCCAGCAGCTTACAGTCAGAGCGAAAACTGTTTTTT. Translated, it gives CASSLQSERKLFF.

The V and J genes are TRBV9 and TRBJ2-7; the match to TRBD1 covers 7 bases. The germline CDR1 and CDR2 sequences are SGDLS and YYNGEE. The CDR3 is 14 amino acids. J lost 3 bases, V lost 0 bases, and 3 bases had no gene match. The CDR3 spells CASSVDGDSYEQYF. The CDR3 nucleotides read TGTGCCAGCAGCGTAGATGGGGACAGCTACGAGCAGTACTTC.

This clone was detected once. The same CDR3 also results from other DNA sequences found in this sample. CDR3 region: CASSPGQQETQYF. The CDR3 DNA reads TGTGCCAGCTCACCGGGACAGCAAGAGACCCAGTACTTC. V usage is TRBV18 and J usage is TRBJ2-5; 7 bases align to TRBD1. Per the germline V gene, CDR1 is KGHSH and CDR2 is LQKENI. This CDR3 region has 13 residues. With V trimmed by 3 bases and J by 2 bases, 0 bases remained unmatched.

Only one count was recorded for this clone. The genes are TRBV30 and TRBJ2-1; TRBD2 is a possible D gene (6 bases). The CDR3 loop spans 15 amino acids. V was shortened by 0 bases and J by 5 bases, with 14 bases between the two germline ends. CDR1 and CDR2 (germline): GTSNPN, SVGIG (reference sequence). The CDR3 coding sequence is TGTGCCTGGAGTGTTCGAGGGAGGCATCACAATGAGCAGTTCTTC. Translated: CAWSVRGRHHNEQFF.

V and J are TRBV5-1 and TRBJ1-4; 7 bases map to TRBD1. The CDR3 loop spans 14 amino acids. The V and J ends lost 4 bases and 5 bases, in that order; junction bases with no gene match: 5. Germline loops: CDR1 SGHRS, CDR2 YFSETQ. For the CDR3, the DNA is TGCGCCAGCAGCACAGGACAGGACAATGAAAAACTGTTTTTT. Protein product: CASSTGQDNEKLFF.

This chain connects TRBV5-1 to TRBJ2-3; 15 bases map to TRBD2. The CDR3 loop spans 20 amino acids. The germline V gene has CDR1 SGHRS and CDR2 YFSETQ. The V segment lost 3 bases and the J segment 3 bases; nucleotides outside the gene matches: 14. DNA for the CDR3: TGCGCCAGCAGCTGGAGGACTAGCGGGGGGGCCCGAGGAGAGACAGATACGCAGTATTTT. Amino acids: CASSWRTSGGARGETDTQYF.